This TCR beta chain was sequenced during a study of HIV-infected patients and healthy controls. TCRdb analysed the 5' RACE reads with MiXCR anew, one entry per CDR3 protein. This sample yields around 64,000 distinct CDR3 sequences, of which 16% are seen a single time; 4.5% to 7% belongs to the top ten. J gave up 1 base and V 2 bases, and 12 bases lay outside the gene matches. This CDR3 is built from 19 residues. In germline, CDR1 is SGHTA, CDR2 FQGNSA. The genes are TRBV7-2 and TRBJ2-4, with 9 positions matching TRBD2. The receptor comes from a human donor in good health. The sequenced sample was CD4+ T cells from blood. DNA for the CDR3: TGTGCCAGCAGCTTAACTGCGGGGGGGACCCCAAACGCCAAAAACATTCAGTACTTC. Translation gives CASSLTAGGTPNAKNIQYF.